This is a list of T cell receptor beta chains from one sample in a study of radiation and T cells in renal cell carcinoma. Assay used: immunoSEQ multiplex PCR; TCRdb lists only in-frame clones, some missing. Of just under 150,000 clones listed, less than 90% are singletons. Here the sequenced sample was blood, taken from a patient whose treatment included radiotherapy and nephrectomy. All receptors come from a woman aged 50 to 60 with renal cell carcinoma. Both conserved end residues are part of each CDR3. The D gene is left open where the match is weak. Size is stated for part of the rows, as once, few or many counts, or as a class when the clone is expanded.

CDR3aa	CDR3nt	v_gene	j_gene	abundance	d_gene
CASSEQANYGYTF	TGTGCCAGCAGTGAACAGGCTAACTATGGCTACACCTTC	TRBV2	TRBJ1-2	.	.
CASSLATVGSSGNTIYF	TGCGCCAGCAGCTTGGCCACGGTGGGCAGCTCTGGAAACACCATATATTTT	TRBV5-1	TRBJ1-3	.	.
CASSPGQYPNEQYF	TGTGCCAGCTCACCAGGACAGTACCCCAACGAGCAGTACTTC	TRBV18	TRBJ2-7	.	.
CASSQDGQDTPGRNIQYF	TGCGCCAGCAGCCAAGATGGTCAGGACACCCCAGGGAGAAACATTCAGTACTTC	TRBV4-3	TRBJ2-4	.	.
CASTQSGLYNEQFF	TGTGCCAGCACTCAGTCCGGGCTCTACAATGAGCAGTTCTTC	TRBV16	TRBJ2-1	.	.
CASSLGHLANTGELFF	TGCGCCAGCAGCTTAGGACACCTCGCGAACACCGGGGAGCTGTTTTTT	TRBV5-1	TRBJ2-2	.	.
CASSVGAGRETQYF	TGTGCCAGCAGCGTAGGAGCAGGGAGGGAGACCCAGTACTTC	TRBV9	TRBJ2-5	once	.
CAWSITGNEKLFF	TGTGCCTGGAGTATTACAGGGAATGAAAAACTGTTTTTT	TRBV30	TRBJ1-4	.	.
CASSVGGTGNTIYF	TGTGCCAGCTCCGTAGGAGGGACTGGAAACACCATATATTTT	TRBV2	TRBJ1-3	.	.
CASTLGTGVGQYF	TGTGCCAGCACTCTTGGGACAGGGGTAGGGCAGTACTTC	TRBV2	TRBJ2-7	.	TRBD1
CASSYLQGYTGELFF	TGCGCCAGCAGCTACCTACAGGGATACACCGGGGAGCTGTTTTTT	TRBV5-1	TRBJ2-2	.	.
CASSDLTGGYNSPLHF	TGTGCCAGCAGTGATCTAACAGGGGGCTATAATTCACCCCTCCACTTT	TRBV6-1	TRBJ1-6	.	TRBD1
CASSPGQRGTEAFF	TGTGCCAGCAGCCCTGGACAGCGTGGCACTGAAGCTTTCTTT	TRBV7-9	TRBJ1-1	few	.
CASSLKGQEGGYTF	TGTGCCAGCAGTTTAAAGGGACAGGAGGGTGGCTACACCTTC	TRBV28	TRBJ1-2	.	TRBD1
CASRPQQGTGNTIYF	TGTGCCAGCAGACCCCAACAGGGTACTGGAAACACCATATATTTT	TRBV6-5	TRBJ1-3	.	.